Listed here are 32 T cell receptor beta chains from one sample, sequenced in a study of blood T cell repertoires in COVID-19. Clones were sequenced by immunoSEQ multiplex PCR, and TCRdb holds only the in-frame ones, with some missing. The sample lists fewer than 120,000 clones; roughly 87% were seen once. Sequencing used peripheral blood. The receptors were sampled from a human donor in a cohort sampled during active COVID-19.

There are a few counts of this clone. The CDR3 protein is CASGLDPSYSNQPQHF. DNA for the CDR3: TGTGCTAGTGGTTTGGACCCAAGCTATAGCAATCAGCCCCAGCATTTT. This sequence joins TRBV12-5 and TRBJ1-5; D uncertain. Trimming cost V 1 base and J 0 bases, with 10 bases left between them. The V gene's germline CDR1 is LGHNT and CDR2 FRNRAP. CDR3 length: 16 amino acids.

This clone was seen once. CDR3 bases: TGCAGCGTGGCCGCCCGCCTCTACAATGAGCAGTTCTTC. Its translation: CSVAARLYNEQFF. J is TRBJ2-1 and V is TRBV29-1; D is ambiguous. CDR3 length: 13 residues. The V gene lost 6 bases and the J gene lost 3 bases, with 12 bases spanning the gap. Germline V CDR1 and CDR2: SQVTM, ANQGSEA.

V usage is TRBV6-5 and J usage is TRBJ1-3; the D gene is possibly TRBD1 (5 bases). V was clipped by 2 bases and J by 3 bases, with 8 bases between them. Germline-derived CDR1 and CDR2 are MNHEY and SVGAGI. The CDR3 sequence is 14 residues long. In nucleotides, the CDR3 is TGTGCCAGCAGTTACGGGGGAGGTGGAAACACCATATATTTT. This encodes CASSYGGGGNTIYF.

The rearrangement links TRBV27 to TRBJ1-6; D remains unclear. This CDR3 has 16 residues. V gave up 7 bases and J gave up 0 bases, with 13 bases separating them. Germline CDR1 MNHEY, CDR2 SMNVEV (reference sequence). The chain's CDR3 is CASTKEPSSYNSPLHF. As DNA, the CDR3 is TGTGCCAGCACCAAGGAACCTAGCTCCTATAATTCACCCCTCCACTTT.

The chain recombines TRBV6-1 with TRBJ1-2; D call uncertain. V dropped 0 bases and J dropped 5 bases, with 10 bases sitting between them. The CDR3 is 14 amino acids. Germline CDR1 MNHNS, CDR2 SASEGT. CDR3 region: CASSEARPIYGYTF. CDR3 in DNA: TGTGCCAGCAGTGAAGCGCGGCCAATTTATGGCTACACCTTC.

This clone was seen only once. The V call is TRBV6-5, the J call TRBJ1-6; no firm D call. The germline V gene encodes CDR1 MNHEY and CDR2 SVGAGI. V lost 7 bases and J lost 0, with 10 bases in between. The CDR3 has 15 residues. This chain's CDR3 is CASTPKSSYNSPLHF. The CDR3 DNA follows: TGTGCCAGCACCCCTAAGAGCTCCTATAATTCACCCCTCCACTTT.

The rearrangement links TRBV5-1 to TRBJ1-2, with 8 bases matching TRBD1. Germline CDR1 and CDR2: SGHRS and YFSETQ. This CDR3 is built from 14 residues. V shed 4 bases, J shed 4 bases, and the junction held 6 bases outside the gene matches. CDR3 protein: CASSTDREVYGYTF. CDR3 nucleotide sequence: TGCGCCAGCAGCACGGACAGGGAAGTCTATGGCTACACCTTC.

This clone was counted between two and nine times. The rearrangement joins TRBV19 to TRBJ1-2; 10 nucleotides align to TRBD1. CDR3 length: 14 amino acids. V gave up 7 bases and J gave up 6 bases; unmatched junction bases: 8. CDR1 is LNHDA, CDR2 SQIVND, per germline (reference sequence). CDR3 region: CASIRRGTGDGYTF. In DNA, the CDR3 is TGTGCCAGTATCCGGAGGGGGACAGGGGATGGCTACACCTTC. The entire variable domain, with the rest obtained from reference TRBV19 and TRBJ1-2, is as follows: DGGITQSPKYLFRKEGQNVTLSCEQNLNHDAMYWYRQDPGQGLRLIYYSQIVNDFQKGDIAEGYSVSREKKESFPLTVTSAQKNPTAFYLCASIRRGTGDGYTFGSGTRLTVV.

The chain carries TRBV28 and TRBJ1-4; 10 nucleotides agree with TRBD1. Germline lookup yields CDR1 MDHEN and CDR2 SYDVKM. After removal of 7 bases from V and 5 bases from J, the junction contained 4 bases not matched to a gene. This CDR3 is 14 amino acids long. In nucleotides, the CDR3 is TGTGCCAGCACCTCGACAGGGGGCAATGAAAAACTGTTTTTT. Translation: CASTSTGGNEKLFF.

The chain's CDR3 is CASREQATNTGELFF. The CDR3 bases are TGTGCCAGCAGAGAACAGGCAACCAACACCGGGGAGCTGTTTTTT. The genes are TRBV6-4 and TRBJ2-2, with D perhaps matching TRBD1 (5 bases). The germline V and J ends were trimmed by 6 bases and 2 bases, with 13 bases remaining between them. From germline, CDR1 is MRHNA and CDR2 SNTAGT. This CDR3 has 15 amino acids.

The chain joins TRBV7-2 to TRBJ1-4; D call uncertain. Trimming removed 5 bases from V and 0 bases from J, with 7 bases in between. The CDR3 length is 14 residues. CDR1 is SGHTA and CDR2 is FQGNSA in the germline V gene. Here the CDR3 DNA reads TGTGCCAGCAGCAACAGAGCAACTAATGAAAAACTGTTTTTT. Translation: CASSNRATNEKLFF. The whole variable domain, remainder taken from reference TRBV7-2 and TRBJ1-4, is GAGVSQSPSNKVTEKGKDVELRCDPISGHTALYWYRQSLGQGLEFLIYFQGNSAPDKSGLPSDRFSAERTGGSVSTLTIQRTQQEDSAVYLCASSNRATNEKLFFGSGTQLSVL.

The chain is built from TRBV18 and TRBJ1-5; 7 nucleotides agree with TRBD1. V shed 3 bases, J shed 4 bases, and the junction held 15 bases outside the gene matches. This CDR3 is 18 amino acids long. Germline V gives CDR1 KGHSH, CDR2 LQKENI. CDR3 in DNA: TGTGCCAGCTCACCTCCGATTTCGGTAAACAGGGGAAATCAGCCCCAGCATTTT. Translation gives CASSPPISVNRGNQPQHF.

The chain couples TRBV4-2 to TRBJ2-5; D is unresolved. Looked up from germline, CDR1 is LGHNA and CDR2 is YNFKEQ. The CDR3 totals 15 residues. V was pared by 1 base and J by 2 bases, with 11 bases between. The CDR3 region is CASSQGSGLQETQYF. CDR3 DNA: TGTGCCAGCAGCCAAGGGTCTGGCTTACAAGAGACCCAGTACTTC.

V gene TRBV5-1 combines with J gene TRBJ1-4; D ambiguous. The CDR3 extends over 14 amino acids. Germline loops: CDR1 SGHRS, CDR2 YFSETQ. V was pared by 4 bases and J by 0 bases, with 7 bases between. CDR3 DNA sequence: TGCGCCAGCAGCCCAGGCCCAACTAATGAAAAACTGTTTTTT. Its translation is CASSPGPTNEKLFF.

The CDR3 nucleotides read TGTGCCAGCAGTTACGGGGGAGGGCCGTACGAGCAGTACTTC. Translating gives CASSYGGGPYEQYF. The gene calls are TRBV6-2 or TRBV6-3 and TRBJ2-7; 7 nucleotides match TRBD2. CDR1 and CDR2 from the germline V gene are MNHEY and SVGEGT. The CDR3 is 14 residues long. V dropped 2 bases and J dropped 4; count of bases not matched to a gene: 5.

The V gene is TRBV24-1, the J gene TRBJ2-2; possibly TRBD1 for D (5 bases). The CDR3 has 17 residues. V was clipped by 4 bases and J by 0 bases, with 14 bases between them. Germline V CDR1 and CDR2: KGHDR, SFDVKD. CDR3 nucleotide sequence: TGTGCCACCAGTGACCCAACGACAGACGCGAACACCGGGGAGCTGTTTTTT. Its protein is CATSDPTTDANTGELFF.

This clone was detected a few times. The chain uses TRBV10-3 and TRBJ2-7; D not certain. This CDR3 spans 13 amino acids. CDR1 is ENHRY, CDR2 SYGVKD, per germline. The germline V and J ends were trimmed by 2 bases and 5 bases, with 10 bases remaining between them. CDR3 amino acids: CAISENSVNEQYF. CDR3 nucleotide sequence: TGTGCCATCAGTGAGAACAGTGTTAACGAGCAGTACTTC.

The chain employs TRBV5-1 and TRBJ2-7; 7 nucleotides align to TRBD1. Germline-derived CDR1 and CDR2 are SGHRS and YFSETQ. Germline trimming cut 0 bases from V and 3 bases from J; bases unmatched to any gene: 3. The CDR3 is 14 amino acids. For the CDR3, the DNA is TGCGCCAGCAGCTTGGGGGACAGTTTCTACGAGCAGTACTTC. Translation: CASSLGDSFYEQYF.

The V call is TRBV10-2, the J call TRBJ2-4; TRBD2 aligns across 7 bases. The CDR3 has 14 residues. Looked up from germline, CDR1 is WSHSY and CDR2 is SAAADI. V was clipped by 6 bases and J by 7 bases; unmatched bases: 9. The CDR3 reads CASRTSGGRNIQYF. CDR3 nucleotide sequence: TGCGCCAGCAGGACCTCGGGGGGTCGTAACATTCAGTACTTC.

V and J are TRBV6-4 and TRBJ1-2; possibly TRBD1 for D (6 bases). Trimming left V 2 bases short and J 11 bases short, with 12 bases between. CDR3 length: 12 residues. Germline CDR1 MRHNA, CDR2 SNTAGT. The CDR3, as DNA: TGTGCCAGCAGTGACCCGGACAGACTTTACACCTTC. It encodes CASSDPDRLYTF.

This clone was seen once. V gene TRBV15 combines with J gene TRBJ1-5; 9 bases map to TRBD1. The V gene's germline CDR1 is LNHNV and CDR2 YYDKDF (reference sequence). This CDR3 is built from 16 residues. J was trimmed by 1 base and V by 5 bases; bases with no gene match: 6. CDR3 region: CATSVTGGWSNQPQHF. Here the CDR3 DNA reads TGTGCCACCAGCGTGACAGGGGGTTGGAGCAATCAGCCCCAGCATTTT. Together with reference TRBV15 and TRBJ1-5, the CDR3 gives the full variable domain: DAMVIQNPRYQVTQFGKPVTLSCSQTLNHNVMYWYQQKSSQAPKLLFHYYDKDFNNEADTPDNFQSRRPNTSFCFLDIRSPGLGDTAMYLCATSVTGGWSNQPQHFGDGTRLSIL.

The rearrangement uses TRBV7-9 and TRBJ1-5, with D perhaps TRBD1 (5 bases). V was clipped by 3 bases and J by 6 bases, with 12 bases between them. The CDR3 is made up of 14 amino acids. The germline V gene encodes CDR1 SEHNR and CDR2 FQNEAQ (reference sequence). CDR3 protein: CASSFGAVRQPQHF. CDR3 sequence (DNA): TGTGCCAGCAGCTTTGGGGCTGTCCGTCAGCCCCAGCATTTT.

This sequence joins TRBV5-6 and TRBJ2-6; 8 positions match TRBD1. V gave up 3 bases and J gave up 4 bases; unmatched junction bases: 12. Germline V gene lookup returns CDR1 SGHDT and CDR2 YYEEEE. The CDR3 totals 18 residues. The CDR3 DNA follows: TGTGCCAGCAGCTCTAGCCCCCAGGGGGCGCACGGGGCCAACGTCCTGACTTTC. It yields the protein CASSSSPQGAHGANVLTF. Variable domain in full (rest from reference TRBV5-6 and TRBJ2-6): DAGVTQSPTHLIKTRGQQVTLRCSPKSGHDTVSWYQQALGQGPQFIFQYYEEEERQRGNFPDRFSGHQFPNYSSELNVNALLLGDSALYLCASSSSPQGAHGANVLTFGAGSRLTVL.

The rearrangement links TRBV14 to TRBJ2-7; TRBD2 matches 8 bases. The junction had 9 bases not matched to a gene; V was cut back by 3 bases and J by 5 bases. Germline V lookup: CDR1 SGHDN, CDR2 FVKESK. This CDR3 contains 15 residues. CDR3 amino acids: CASSQLLAEAHEQYF. The CDR3 nucleotides read TGTGCCAGCAGCCAGTTACTAGCGGAGGCCCACGAGCAGTACTTC.

The chain carries TRBV6-2 or TRBV6-3 and TRBJ2-3, with 7 nucleotides matching TRBD1. CDR1 and CDR2 (germline): MNHEY, SVGEGT. The CDR3 has 17 residues. The V segment lost 5 bases and the J segment 2 bases; nucleotides outside the gene matches: 13. The CDR3 coding sequence is TGTGCCAGCAGTCTCGTTCAGGACAGGCGAGACACAGATACGCAGTATTTT. It specifies CASSLVQDRRDTDTQYF.

The chain employs TRBV19 and TRBJ2-3; the match to TRBD2 covers 7 bases. V trimming: 4 bases; J trimming: 6 bases; junction bases outside the gene matches: 10. Germline CDR1 reads LNHDA; CDR2 reads SQIVND (reference sequence). The CDR3 is 15 residues long. Here the CDR3 DNA reads TGTGCCAGTAGTACGGGGGGAGTAGTAGCGGATACGCAGTATTTT. It is translated as CASSTGGVVADTQYF.

The V and J genes are TRBV27 and TRBJ2-1, with 9 bases matching TRBD2. In germline, CDR1 is MNHEY, CDR2 SMNVEV (reference sequence). The CDR3 runs 14 residues. The ends lost 2 bases at V and 6 bases at J; junction bases unmatched: 2. CDR3 DNA: TGTGCCAGCAGTTTACCGACTAGCGGCAATGAGCAGTTCTTC. Its protein product is CASSLPTSGNEQFF.

Only a few counts were recorded for this clone. This chain links TRBV30 with TRBJ1-2; TRBD1 might be the D (5 bases). Trimming pared 4 bases from V and 6 bases from J, leaving 15 bases between. This CDR3 has 13 amino acids. Germline CDR1 is GTSNPN and CDR2 is SVGIG (reference sequence). The CDR3 DNA sequence: TGTGCCTGGAAGACAGTCCCGGAGAATGGCTACACCTTC. Translating gives CAWKTVPENGYTF.

The table lists this clone with a few counts. V and J are TRBV12-3 or TRBV12-4 and TRBJ1-2; D is possibly TRBD1 (6 bases). The V end lost 6 bases, the J end lost 3 bases, and 11 bases lay between the germline ends. The CDR3 contains 13 residues. The DNA of the CDR3 is TGTGCCAGCAGGGGGGCGGGAGACTATGGCTACACCTTC. Translated, it gives CASRGAGDYGYTF.

The chain uses TRBV7-2 and TRBJ2-5; perhaps TRBD1 as D (6 bases). The germline V and J ends were trimmed by 6 bases and 1 base, with 15 bases remaining between them. This CDR3 is built from 15 residues. Germline values: CDR1 SGHTA, CDR2 FQGNSA. The CDR3 region is CASSLHTGFQETQYF. DNA of the CDR3: TGTGCCAGCAGTTTACATACAGGGTTCCAAGAGACCCAGTACTTC. The full variable domain, its missing parts supplied by reference TRBV7-2 and TRBJ2-5, is GAGVSQSPSNKVTEKGKDVELRCDPISGHTALYWYRQSLGQGLEFLIYFQGNSAPDKSGLPSDRFSAERTGGSVSTLTIQRTQQEDSAVYLCASSLHTGFQETQYFGPGTRLLVL.

The chain recombines TRBV5-1 with TRBJ1-2; the match to TRBD1 covers 8 bases. The length of the CDR3 is 13 residues. The germline gives CDR1 SGHRS, CDR2 YFSETQ. V shed 2 bases, J shed 3 bases, and the junction held 0 bases outside the gene matches. The CDR3 DNA follows: TGCGCCAGCAGCTTACAGGGGGACTATGGCTACACCTTC. Its translation: CASSLQGDYGYTF. The full variable domain, rest sourced from reference TRBV5-1 and TRBJ1-2, is KAGVTQTPRYLIKTRGQQVTLSCSPISGHRSVSWYQQTPGQGLQFLFEYFSETQRNKGNFPGRFSGRQFSNSRSEMNVSTLELGDSALYLCASSLQGDYGYTFGSGTRLTVV.

This clone occurred once. V is TRBV6-5 and J is TRBJ1-1; D is unclear. The V end was cut by 3 bases, the J end by 5 bases, with 10 bases between. Germline V gene sequence: CDR1 MNHEY, CDR2 SVGAGI. This CDR3 region has 13 residues. CDR3 amino acids: CASSYIRETEAFF. The CDR3 nucleotides are TGTGCCAGCAGTTATATTCGGGAGACTGAAGCTTTCTTT.